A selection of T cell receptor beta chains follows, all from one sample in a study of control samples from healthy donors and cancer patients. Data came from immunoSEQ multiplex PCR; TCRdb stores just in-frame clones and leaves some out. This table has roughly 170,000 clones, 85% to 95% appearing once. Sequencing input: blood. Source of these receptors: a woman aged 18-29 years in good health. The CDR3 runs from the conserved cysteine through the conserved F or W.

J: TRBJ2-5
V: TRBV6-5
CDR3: CASRPQGQETQYF

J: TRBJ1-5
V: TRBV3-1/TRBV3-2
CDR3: CASSQQAGGSNQPQHF

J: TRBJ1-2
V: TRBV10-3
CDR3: CATTTEIGALPSLGYTF

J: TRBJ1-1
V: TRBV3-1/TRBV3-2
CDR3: CASSQGGTEAFF

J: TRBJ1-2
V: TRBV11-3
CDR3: CASSLRFADGYTF

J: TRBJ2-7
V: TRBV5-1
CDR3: CASTRTGTSIFYEQYF

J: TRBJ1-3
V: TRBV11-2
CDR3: CASSLESAGNTIYF

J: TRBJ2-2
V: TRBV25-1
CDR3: CASSGSHTGELFF

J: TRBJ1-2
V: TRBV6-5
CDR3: CASSLDRNYGYTF

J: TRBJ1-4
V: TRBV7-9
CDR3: CASSPTGASATNEKLFF

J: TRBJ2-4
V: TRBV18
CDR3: CASSPEARRAKNIQYF

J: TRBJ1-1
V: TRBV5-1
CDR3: CASSLDTGGNTEAFF